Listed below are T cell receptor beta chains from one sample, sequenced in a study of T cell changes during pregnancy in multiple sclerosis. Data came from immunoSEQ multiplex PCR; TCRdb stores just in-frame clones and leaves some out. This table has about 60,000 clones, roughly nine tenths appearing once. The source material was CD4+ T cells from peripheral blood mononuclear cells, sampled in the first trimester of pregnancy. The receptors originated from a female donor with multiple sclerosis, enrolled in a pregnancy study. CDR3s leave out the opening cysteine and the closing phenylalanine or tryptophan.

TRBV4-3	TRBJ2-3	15	ASSQSGQVRPTDTQY
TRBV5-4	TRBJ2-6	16	ASSFRRGGFSGANVLT
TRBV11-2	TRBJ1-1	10	ASRGGAPRAF
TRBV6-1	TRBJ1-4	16	ASSVQSVRQGLNEKLF
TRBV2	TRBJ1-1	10	ASSVRGAEAF
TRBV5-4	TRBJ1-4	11	ASTGQRNEKLF
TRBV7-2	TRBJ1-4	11	ASRRAANEKLF
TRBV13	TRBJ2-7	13	ASSPRSRVRSEQY
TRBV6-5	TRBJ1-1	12	ASRPRGRGTEAF
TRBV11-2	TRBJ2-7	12	ASSFPDRHYEQY
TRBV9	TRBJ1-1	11	ASSPDMNTEAF
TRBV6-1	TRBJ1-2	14	ASSEAIGTGAYGYT
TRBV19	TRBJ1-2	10	ASRDSFYGYT
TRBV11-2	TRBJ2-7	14	ASSLDVGGLYYEQY
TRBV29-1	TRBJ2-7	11	SVVGSGMNEQY
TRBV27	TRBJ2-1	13	ASSSTGVRRNEQF
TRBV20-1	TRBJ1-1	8	SAHYTEAF